Shown below are 4 T cell receptor beta chains from a single sample sequenced in a study of Graves' ophthalmopathy and Graves' hyperthyroidism. The sequenced template was RNA, covering the TCR beta CDR3 region. The first-round RT-PCR employed HTBI primers together with the Qiagen OneStep RT-PCR kit. A multiplex PCR was then performed as the second round. TCRdb fed the multiplex PCR reads into MiXCR, producing one record per CDR3 protein. Of 300,000 to 400,000 distinct CDR3 sequences detected, 15% to 20% appear once; the ten largest clones hold approximately 13%. The specimen was peripheral blood. The receptors derive from an adult man with Graves' ophthalmopathy.

This clonotype has ten or more counts. The chain couples TRBV6-5 to TRBJ2-5; 7 bases are a match to TRBD2. J was trimmed by 1 base and V by 6 bases; bases with no gene match: 8. CDR1 and CDR2 from the germline V gene are MNHEY and SVGAGI. The CDR3 loop spans 15 amino acids. The CDR3 DNA sequence: TGTGCCAGCAGCACCGGGACTAAGCTCCAAGAGACCCAGTACTTC. This encodes CASSTGTKLQETQYF.

The rearrangement links TRBV12-3 or TRBV12-4 to TRBJ1-2; D gene uncertain. V was shortened by 6 bases and J by 4 bases, with 6 bases between the two germline ends. The CDR3 totals 11 residues. The CDR3 reads CASRLSYGYTF. DNA of the CDR3: TGTGCCAGCAGGCTCAGCTATGGCTACACCTTC.

This sequence joins TRBV6-5 and TRBJ1-2; 7 nucleotides agree with TRBD1. Germline CDR1 is MNHEY and CDR2 is SVGAGI. The V segment lost 4 bases and the J segment 4 bases; nucleotides outside the gene matches: 6. The CDR3 runs to 14 residues. The CDR3 bases are TGTGCCAGCAGTTGGCGACAGGGACCCTATGGCTACACCTTC. This encodes CASSWRQGPYGYTF.

This clonotype was picked up many times. The rearrangement joins TRBV29-1 to TRBJ1-1, with D hard to call. The germline V and J ends were trimmed by 1 base and 1 base, with 7 bases remaining between them. Germline CDR1 SQVTM, CDR2 ANQGSEA. The CDR3 spans 13 residues. CDR3 in DNA: TGCAGCGTTGAAGGTTCATCGAACACTGAAGCTTTCTTT. Translated, it gives CSVEGSSNTEAFF. Using reference TRBV29-1 and TRBJ1-1 for the parts outside the CDR3, the full variable domain is SAVISQKPSRDICQRGTSLTIQCQVDSQVTMMFWYRQQPGQSLTLIATANQGSEATYESGFVIDKFPISRPNLTFSTLTVSNMSPEDSSIYLCSVEGSSNTEAFFGQGTRLTVV.